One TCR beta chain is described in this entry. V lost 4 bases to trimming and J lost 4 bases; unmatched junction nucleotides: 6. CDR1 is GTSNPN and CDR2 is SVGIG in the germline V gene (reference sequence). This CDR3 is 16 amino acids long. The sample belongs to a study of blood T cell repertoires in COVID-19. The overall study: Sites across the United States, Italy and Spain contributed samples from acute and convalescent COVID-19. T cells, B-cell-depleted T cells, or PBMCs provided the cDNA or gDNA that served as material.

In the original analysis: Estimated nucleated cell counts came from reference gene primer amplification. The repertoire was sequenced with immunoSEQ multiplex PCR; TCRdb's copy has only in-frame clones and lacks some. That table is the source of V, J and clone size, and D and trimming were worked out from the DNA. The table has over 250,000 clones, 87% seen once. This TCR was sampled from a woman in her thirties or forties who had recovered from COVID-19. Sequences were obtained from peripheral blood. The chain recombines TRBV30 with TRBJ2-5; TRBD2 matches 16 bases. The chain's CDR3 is CAWTPGLAGGRETQYF. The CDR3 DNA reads TGTGCCTGGACCCCGGGACTAGCGGGGGGGCGAGAGACCCAGTACTTC.